Below, one T cell receptor beta chain is given with its context. The record originates from a study of shared clonotypes between healthy human individuals. Profiled with immunoSEQ multiplex PCR; TCRdb holds only in-frame clones, not every one. The data show nearly 1,000,000 clones, about 80% seen once. The CDR3 covers 15 residues. The sequenced material came from memory CD4+ T cells sorted from blood. Subset denoted: CD45RA-negative fraction. The TCR sequence derives from a man aged 18-30 years in good health. This chain uses TRBV21-1 with TRBJ1-4; the table's D call, TRBD1, was not checked against the DNA. TRBV21-1 is marked as a pseudogene. The DNA for the CDR3 is TGTGCCAGCAGCAGAGGACAGCAAGATAATGAAAAACTGTTTTTT. Translating gives CASSRGQQDNEKLFF.